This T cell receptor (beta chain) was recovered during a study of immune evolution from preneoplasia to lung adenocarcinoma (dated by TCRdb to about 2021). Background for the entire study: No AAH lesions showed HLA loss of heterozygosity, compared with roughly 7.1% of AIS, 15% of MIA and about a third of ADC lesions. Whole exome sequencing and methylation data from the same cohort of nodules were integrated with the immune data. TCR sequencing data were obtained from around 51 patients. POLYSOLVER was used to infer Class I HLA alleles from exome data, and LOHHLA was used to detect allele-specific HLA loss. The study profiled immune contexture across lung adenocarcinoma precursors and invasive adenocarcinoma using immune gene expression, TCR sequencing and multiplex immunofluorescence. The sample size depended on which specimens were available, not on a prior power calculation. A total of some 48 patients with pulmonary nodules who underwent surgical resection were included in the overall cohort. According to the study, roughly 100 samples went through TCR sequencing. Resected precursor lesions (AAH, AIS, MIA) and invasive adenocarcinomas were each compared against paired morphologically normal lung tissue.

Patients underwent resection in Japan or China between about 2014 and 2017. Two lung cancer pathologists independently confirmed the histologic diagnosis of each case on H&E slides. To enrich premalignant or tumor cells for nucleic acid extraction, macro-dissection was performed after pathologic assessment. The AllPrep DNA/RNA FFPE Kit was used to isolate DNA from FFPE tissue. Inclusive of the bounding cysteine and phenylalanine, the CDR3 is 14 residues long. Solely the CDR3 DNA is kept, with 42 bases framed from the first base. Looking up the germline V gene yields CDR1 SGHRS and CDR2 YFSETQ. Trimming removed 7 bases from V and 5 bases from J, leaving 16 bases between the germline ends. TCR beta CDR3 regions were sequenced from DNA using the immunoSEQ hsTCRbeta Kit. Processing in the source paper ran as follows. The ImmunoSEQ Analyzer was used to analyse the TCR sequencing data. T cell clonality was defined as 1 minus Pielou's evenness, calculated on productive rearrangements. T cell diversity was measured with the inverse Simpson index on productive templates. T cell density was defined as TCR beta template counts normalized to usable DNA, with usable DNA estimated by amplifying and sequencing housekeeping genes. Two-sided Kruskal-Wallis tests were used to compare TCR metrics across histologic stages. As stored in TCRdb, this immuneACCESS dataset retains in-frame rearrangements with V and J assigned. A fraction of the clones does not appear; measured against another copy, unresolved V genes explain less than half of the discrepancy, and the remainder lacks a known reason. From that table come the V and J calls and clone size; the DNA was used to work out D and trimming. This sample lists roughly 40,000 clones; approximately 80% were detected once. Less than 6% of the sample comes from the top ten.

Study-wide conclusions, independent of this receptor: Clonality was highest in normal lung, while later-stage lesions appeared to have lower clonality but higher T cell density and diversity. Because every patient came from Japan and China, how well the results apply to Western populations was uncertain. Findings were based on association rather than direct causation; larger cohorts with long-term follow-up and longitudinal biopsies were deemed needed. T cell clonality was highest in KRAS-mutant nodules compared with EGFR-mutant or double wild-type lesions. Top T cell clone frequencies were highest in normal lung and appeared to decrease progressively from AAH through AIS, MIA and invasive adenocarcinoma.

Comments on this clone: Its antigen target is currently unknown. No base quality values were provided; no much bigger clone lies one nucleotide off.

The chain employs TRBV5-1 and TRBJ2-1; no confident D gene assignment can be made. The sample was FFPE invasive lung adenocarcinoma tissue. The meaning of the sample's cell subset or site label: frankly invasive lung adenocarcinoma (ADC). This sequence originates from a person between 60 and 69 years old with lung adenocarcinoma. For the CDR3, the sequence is CASGRDSTHNEQFF. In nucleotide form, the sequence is TGCGCCAGCGGACGTGACTCCACCCACAATGAGCAGTTCTTC.